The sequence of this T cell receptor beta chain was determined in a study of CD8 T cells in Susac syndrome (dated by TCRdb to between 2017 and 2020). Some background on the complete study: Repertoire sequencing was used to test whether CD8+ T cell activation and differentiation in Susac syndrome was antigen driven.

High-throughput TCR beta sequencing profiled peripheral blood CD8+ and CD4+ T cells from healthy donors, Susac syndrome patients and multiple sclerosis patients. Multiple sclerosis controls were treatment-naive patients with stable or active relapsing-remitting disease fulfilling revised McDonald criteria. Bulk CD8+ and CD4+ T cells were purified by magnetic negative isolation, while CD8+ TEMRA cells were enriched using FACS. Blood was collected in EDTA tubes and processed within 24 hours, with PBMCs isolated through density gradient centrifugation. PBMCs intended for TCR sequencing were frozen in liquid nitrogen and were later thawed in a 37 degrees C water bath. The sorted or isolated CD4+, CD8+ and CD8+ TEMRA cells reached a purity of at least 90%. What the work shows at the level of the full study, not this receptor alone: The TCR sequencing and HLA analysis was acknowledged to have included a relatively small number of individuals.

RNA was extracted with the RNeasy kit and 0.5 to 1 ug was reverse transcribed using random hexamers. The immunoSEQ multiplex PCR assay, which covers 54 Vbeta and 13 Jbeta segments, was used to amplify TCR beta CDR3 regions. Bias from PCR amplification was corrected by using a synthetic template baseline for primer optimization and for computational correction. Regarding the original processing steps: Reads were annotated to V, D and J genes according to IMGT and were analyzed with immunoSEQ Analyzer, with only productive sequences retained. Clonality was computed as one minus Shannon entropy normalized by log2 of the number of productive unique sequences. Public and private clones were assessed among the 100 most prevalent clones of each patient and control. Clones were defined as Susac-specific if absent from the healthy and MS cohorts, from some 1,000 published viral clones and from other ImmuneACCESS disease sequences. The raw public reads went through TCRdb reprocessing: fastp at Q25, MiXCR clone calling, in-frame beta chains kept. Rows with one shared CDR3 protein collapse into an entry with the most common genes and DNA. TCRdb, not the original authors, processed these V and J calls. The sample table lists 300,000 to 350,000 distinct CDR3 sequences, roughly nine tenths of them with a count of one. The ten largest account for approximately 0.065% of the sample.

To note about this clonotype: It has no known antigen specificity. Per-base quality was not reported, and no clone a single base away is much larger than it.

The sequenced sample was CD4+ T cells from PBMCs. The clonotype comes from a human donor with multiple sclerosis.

At the DNA level, the sequence is TGCAGTGCCTCCACAGTGAACTATGGCTACACCTTC. This gives the protein CSASTVNYGYTF. The chain is made from TRBV20-1 and TRBJ1-2; the D gene lacks a confident call. The CDR3, cysteine through phenylalanine, is 12 amino acids long. Just the 36-base CDR3 DNA is kept, in frame starting at base 1. Via the germline V gene (reference sequence), CDR1 is DFQATT and CDR2 SNEGSKA. V sheds 6 bases and J sheds 2 bases, leaving 10 bases between their ends.